The rows below give T cell receptor beta chains drawn from one sample of a study of blood T cell repertoires in COVID-19. Produced via immunoSEQ multiplex PCR; TCRdb's table is partial and in-frame only. The sample has 140,000 or so clones; more than 80% are singletons. The sequencing input was peripheral blood. The source is a woman older than 75 with acute or convalescent COVID-19. Each CDR3 is given without its conserved first and last residue. The order of the fields is J gene, D gene, V gene, CDR3 protein. The D gene is left open where the match is weak.

>TRBJ2-5|.|TRBV5-1
ASSLGERGETQY
>TRBJ1-2|TRBD1|TRBV5-1
ASSLTGGVSYGYT
>TRBJ2-7|TRBD2|TRBV18
ASSPGLADPYEQY
>TRBJ2-7|TRBD2|TRBV5-1
ASSQTSGSYEQY
>TRBJ2-7|TRBD1|TRBV19
ASSTPGQGSYEQY
>TRBJ2-1|TRBD1|TRBV10-2
ASSDSFTGGEQF
>TRBJ2-5|.|TRBV6-5
ASTGQRARMIQY
>TRBJ1-1|.|TRBV4-2
ASSQDRGSAEAF
>TRBJ2-5|TRBD2|TRBV6-2/TRBV6-3
ASSPVKAWRGETQY
>TRBJ1-2|.|TRBV10-3
AIRPTTTGIGYT
>TRBJ1-2|.|TRBV7-2
ASSFRGDNYGYT
>TRBJ2-3|.|TRBV5-1
ASSSLAGRFTDTQY
>TRBJ2-7|TRBD2|TRBV5-1
ASNPDPSGGSYEQY
>TRBJ1-4|.|TRBV30
AWSVSRNTGRV
>TRBJ2-1|.|TRBV18
ASSPPSSYNEQF
>TRBJ2-5|.|TRBV6-5
ATELAGLGGETQY
>TRBJ1-2|TRBD1|TRBV30
AWDREAIYGYT
>TRBJ2-1|TRBD2|TRBV9
ASSDARGGSYNEQF
>TRBJ2-7|TRBD2|TRBV7-6
ASSRGGGHSYEQY
>TRBJ1-1|.|TRBV5-1
ASSLVKGLNTEAF
>TRBJ1-1|.|TRBV14
ASSQVSGTEAF
>TRBJ2-5|TRBD2|TRBV7-3
ASSLSAGGKETQY
>TRBJ1-1|.|TRBV7-5
ARSLGEGTEAF
>TRBJ2-3|TRBD1|TRBV5-1
ASSKGQFSDTQY
>TRBJ1-1|.|TRBV3-1/TRBV3-2
ASSQAAGDTEAF
>TRBJ1-6|TRBD1|TRBV10-3
AIGQGATYNSPLH
>TRBJ2-7|TRBD1|TRBV28
ASTRDSSYEQY
>TRBJ1-1|.|TRBV6-4
AEGGNPTAF
>TRBJ1-1|TRBD1|TRBV5-4
ASSFDRGNSEAF
>TRBJ2-3|TRBD2|TRBV2
ASSVGGGAGDTQY
>TRBJ1-2|.|TRBV13
ASSLGQGPSGYGYT
>TRBJ1-2|.|TRBV4-2
ASSPDTGPYGYT
>TRBJ1-5|TRBD1|TRBV2
ASSEEGQGNQPQH
>TRBJ1-2|.|TRBV5-5
ASTVGLIGVGYT
>TRBJ2-7|.|TRBV30
AWSVRGAAEAYEQY